Below, 27 T cell receptor beta chains from the same sample are listed, as sequenced in a study of CD8 T cells in ankylosing spondylitis. A single record per CDR3 protein comes from TCRdb applying MiXCR to the 5' RACE reads. Of around 88,000 distinct CDR3 sequences in the sample, roughly 10% were seen once. The sample consisted of blood, either unsorted or a sorted T cell fraction (not recorded which). These TCRs come from a male donor with ankylosing spondylitis or in good health (not recorded which).

This clonotype was detected ten times or more. The genes are TRBV12-3 or TRBV12-4 and TRBJ1-2, with D possibly being TRBD1 (5 bases). The V end was cut by 4 bases, the J end by 8 bases, with 17 bases between. The CDR3 is 14 residues long. The CDR3 coding sequence is TGTGCCAGCAGTTGGGGGACGCTAGTTGACGGCTACACCTTC. This sequence encodes CASSWGTLVDGYTF.

This clonotype was picked up many times. The rearrangement uses TRBV23-1 and TRBJ1-2, with 7 bases lining up with TRBD1. TRBV23-1 is classed as an ORF, of uncertain function. J was trimmed by 4 bases and V by 8 bases; bases with no gene match: 16. The CDR3 loop spans 16 amino acids. The CDR3 sequence: CASSPAPGQPRYGYTF. CDR3 bases: TGCGCCAGCTCACCAGCCCCGGGACAGCCGCGCTATGGCTACACCTTC.

At least ten counts were recorded for this clonotype. The chain employs TRBV5-1 and TRBJ2-3; 8 bases are a match to TRBD2. Germline V gene lookup returns CDR1 SGHRS and CDR2 YFSETQ. J gave up 0 bases and V 2 bases, and 5 bases lay outside the gene matches. This CDR3 is built from 16 residues. CDR3 nucleotide sequence: TGCGCCAGCAGCTTCGGCACTAGCGGCAGCACAGATACGCAGTATTTT. This codes for CASSFGTSGSTDTQYF.

This clonotype was picked up many times. The chain joins TRBV6-6 to TRBJ2-5; D is unclear. The CDR3 is 11 amino acids. Per germline, CDR1 MNHNY and CDR2 SVGAGI (reference sequence). The germline V and J ends were trimmed by 8 bases and 5 bases, with 9 bases remaining between them. The CDR3: CASQLGETQYF. The CDR3 DNA is TGTGCCAGCCAACTGGGGGAGACCCAGTACTTC.

This clonotype showed up many times. The CDR3 DNA sequence: TGCAGTGCACCGACTGATACTAACTATGGCTACACCTTC. Translated, it gives CSAPTDTNYGYTF. The rearrangement joins TRBV20-1 to TRBJ1-2; D is unclear. Trimming took off 6 bases at V and 0 bases at J, with 11 bases between the two ends. The CDR3 consists of 13 residues. CDR1 and CDR2 from the germline V gene are DFQATT and SNEGSKA (reference sequence).

This clonotype appeared many times. The chain carries TRBV20-1 and TRBJ2-1; perhaps TRBD2 as D (6 bases). From germline, CDR1 is DFQATT and CDR2 SNEGSKA (reference sequence). The germline V and J ends were trimmed by 4 bases and 4 bases, with 17 bases remaining between them. The CDR3 length is 15 residues. This chain's CDR3 is CSATPGAGGYNEQFF. The CDR3 DNA reads TGCAGTGCTACCCCTGGGGCAGGAGGGTACAATGAGCAGTTCTTC.

This clonotype was picked up many times. The V call is TRBV2, the J call TRBJ2-7; D possibly corresponds to TRBD1 (6 bases). Looked up from germline, CDR1 is SNHLY and CDR2 is FYNNEI. The length of the CDR3 is 14 residues. V lost 10 bases to trimming and J lost 0 bases, with 16 bases between them. CDR3 residues: CANHRQASSYEQYF. The CDR3 nucleotides are TGTGCCAACCATAGACAGGCGAGCTCCTACGAGCAGTACTTC.

The chain couples TRBV28 to TRBJ2-2, with TRBD2 matching 7 bases. From germline, CDR1 is MDHEN and CDR2 SYDVKM. The CDR3 is 15 residues long. V dropped 4 bases and J dropped 0; count of bases not matched to a gene: 2. The chain's CDR3 is CASSWGGANTGELFF. In nucleotides, the CDR3 is TGTGCCAGCAGTTGGGGGGGAGCGAACACCGGGGAGCTGTTTTTT.

This clonotype was detected many times. J is TRBJ2-7 and V is TRBV9; D assignment may be TRBD1 or TRBD2 (5 bases each). V was trimmed by 7 bases and J by 6 bases, leaving 17 bases between them. This CDR3 is 13 amino acids long. CDR1 and CDR2 (germline): SGDLS, YYNGEE. The CDR3 DNA reads TGTGCCAGCTGCGAGGGGTCCTCGGGCGAGCAGTACTTC. Residues: CASCEGSSGEQYF.

There are a few counts of this clonotype. The CDR3 DNA follows: TGTGCCAGCAGCTCCGACGGGACAACTAACTATGGCTACACCTTC. Translating gives CASSSDGTTNYGYTF. J is TRBJ1-2 and V is TRBV7-2, with a tentative D call TRBD1 (6 bases). Germline V CDR1 and CDR2: SGHTA, FQGNSA. V gave up 4 bases and J gave up 0 bases, with 12 bases separating them. The CDR3 has 15 amino acids.

This clonotype was seen ten or more times. This chain links TRBV20-1 with TRBJ1-4; D not resolved. The CDR3 has 12 residues. Trimming removed 1 base at V and 8 bases at J, with 8 bases between. Per germline, CDR1 DFQATT and CDR2 SNEGSKA (reference sequence). The CDR3 nucleotides read TGCAGTGCTAGAGGGGGAAGGGAAAAACTGTTTTTT. It yields the protein CSARGGREKLFF.

This clonotype has a count of ten or more. The chain links TRBV12-3 or TRBV12-4 to TRBJ2-7; TRBD1 matches 7 bases. J was trimmed by 10 bases and V by 6 bases; bases with no gene match: 12. This CDR3 comprises 13 residues. CDR3 sequence: CASSPRQGMGQYF. CDR3 sequence (DNA): TGTGCCAGCAGCCCAAGACAGGGAATGGGACAGTACTTC.

This clonotype showed up many times. This sequence joins TRBV12-3 or TRBV12-4 and TRBJ1-2; 7 bases fit TRBD1. Trimming removed 7 bases from V and 3 bases from J; junction bases left unmatched: 5. The CDR3 extends over 13 amino acids. CDR3 region: CASTSGGYYGYTF. CDR3 DNA sequence: TGTGCCAGCACGTCAGGGGGATACTATGGCTACACCTTC.

This clonotype has ten or more counts. This chain joins TRBV5-1 and TRBJ2-4, with a tentative D call TRBD2 (5 bases). CDR3 length: 14 amino acids. The V end was cut by 0 bases, the J end by 3 bases, with 7 bases between. Germline V gene lookup returns CDR1 SGHRS and CDR2 YFSETQ. CDR3 DNA sequence: TGCGCCAGCAGCTTGGATCGGGGCAAAAACATTCAGTACTTC. It codes for CASSLDRGKNIQYF.

This clonotype was observed many times. The chain combines TRBV4-2 with TRBJ1-5; D not resolved. Germline assignment: CDR1 LGHNA and CDR2 YNFKEQ. V was clipped by 4 bases and J by 2 bases, with 12 bases between them. The CDR3 is 15 residues long. CDR3 coding DNA: TGTGCCAGCAGCCTCTATGAGGGCGGCAATCAGCCCCAGCATTTT. Amino acid sequence: CASSLYEGGNQPQHF.

This clonotype counts as medium-sized. The chain employs TRBV14 and TRBJ2-3; no reliable D call. The CDR3 is made up of 14 amino acids. Germline V gives CDR1 SGHDN, CDR2 FVKESK. The V gene lost 0 bases and the J gene lost 2 bases, with 6 bases spanning the gap. This CDR3 is CASSQETNTDTQYF. The CDR3, as DNA: TGTGCCAGCAGCCAAGAAACCAACACAGATACGCAGTATTTT.

This clonotype showed up many times. V is TRBV5-1 and J is TRBJ2-1; D call uncertain. Deletions cut 0 bases from V and 10 bases from J, with 14 bases between. Germline loops: CDR1 SGHRS, CDR2 YFSETQ. This CDR3 spans 14 amino acids. The DNA for the CDR3 is TGCGCCAGCAGCTTGGCGCGGTTCGCGAGCGAGCAGTTCTTC. Translation gives CASSLARFASEQFF.

This clonotype was counted a few times. J is TRBJ2-3 and V is TRBV29-1; D may be TRBD1 (5 bases). This CDR3 spans 15 amino acids. Germline V lookup: CDR1 SQVTM, CDR2 ANQGSEA. The germline V and J ends were trimmed by 5 bases and 4 bases, with 19 bases remaining between them. Here the CDR3 DNA reads TGCAGCGTTCCCGACCAGGGTACGCTCGCAGATACGCAGTATTTT. This translates into CSVPDQGTLADTQYF.

This clonotype has at least ten counts. The CDR3 coding sequence is TGTGCCAGCAGTAAGACTTCGATCTACGCGAAGTATTTT. Translation: CASSKTSIYAKYF. V usage is TRBV6-1 and J usage is TRBJ2-3; D uncertain. Trimming took off 5 bases at V and 13 bases at J, with 19 bases between the two ends. Germline V gene data show CDR1 as MNHNS and CDR2 as SASEGT. This CDR3 is built from 13 residues.

This clonotype occurred many times. The V call is TRBV19, the J call TRBJ2-2; D gene uncertain. The CDR3 contains 15 residues. Germline CDR1 reads LNHDA; CDR2 reads SQIVND (reference sequence). Between the trimmed V and J ends, which lost 3 bases and 4 bases, there was a span of 12 bases. CDR3 sequence (DNA): TGTGCCAGTAGTATTCTTGCCCCGAGCACCGGGGAGCTGTTTTTT. This encodes CASSILAPSTGELFF.

This clonotype occurred many times. V is TRBV29-1 and J is TRBJ1-1; tentative D call: TRBD1 (6 bases). The V gene lost 6 bases and the J gene lost 5 bases, with 19 bases spanning the gap. CDR3 size: 14 residues. The germline CDR1 and CDR2 sequences are SQVTM and ANQGSEA. The CDR3 region is CSVRRGPDGTEAFF. The CDR3 DNA sequence: TGCAGCGTCCGACGGGGGCCGGATGGGACTGAAGCTTTCTTT. Looking up the rest from reference TRBV29-1 and TRBJ1-1 gives the full variable domain: SAVISQKPSRDICQRGTSLTIQCQVDSQVTMMFWYRQQPGQSLTLIATANQGSEATYESGFVIDKFPISRPNLTFSTLTVSNMSPEDSSIYLCSVRRGPDGTEAFFGQGTRLTVV.

This chain links TRBV11-1 with TRBJ2-1; the match to TRBD1 covers 9 bases. CDR1 is SGHAT, CDR2 FQDESV, per germline (reference sequence). V dropped 2 bases and J dropped 6; count of bases not matched to a gene: 11. This CDR3 contains 17 residues. In DNA form, the CDR3 reads TGTGCCAGCAGCTTACCCTCGGGACAGGGTCTTTCCAATGAGCAGTTCTTC. Residues: CASSLPSGQGLSNEQFF.

This clonotype was counted ten times or more. This chain links TRBV12-3 or TRBV12-4 with TRBJ2-7, with a possible D match to TRBD2 (6 bases). This CDR3 is 15 amino acids long. V lost 6 bases and J 1 base, leaving 16 bases between the germline ends. Here the CDR3 DNA reads TGTGCCAGCAGCCCCCAAGTAGGGACTTCCTACGAGCAGTACTTC. Translating gives CASSPQVGTSYEQYF.

This clonotype was detected ten times or more. The DNA for the CDR3 is TGTGCCAGCAGCCGGGACAGGGCGATGGAGACCCAGTACTTC. Its protein product is CASSRDRAMETQYF. This sequence joins TRBV2 and TRBJ2-5; TRBD1 matches at 9 bases. This CDR3 spans 14 amino acids. Germline V lookup: CDR1 SNHLY, CDR2 FYNNEI. J was trimmed by 5 bases and V by 6 bases; bases with no gene match: 7.

The sample holds many counts of this clonotype. V is TRBV5-1 and J is TRBJ1-1, with 9 bases matching TRBD1. Germline V CDR1 and CDR2: SGHRS, YFSETQ. Losses at the gene ends were 6 bases for V and 3 bases for J; bases not matched to a gene: 3. This CDR3 comprises 13 residues. CDR3 nucleotides: TGCGCCAGCACCCGACAGGGGGACACTGAAGCTTTCTTT. Translation: CASTRQGDTEAFF.

The J gene is TRBJ2-7, the V gene TRBV3-1; TRBD1 agrees at 8 bases. V was clipped by 3 bases and J by 3 bases; unmatched bases: 4. CDR3 size: 14 residues. The germline V gene encodes CDR1 LGHDT and CDR2 YNNKEL (reference sequence). The CDR3 DNA follows: TGTGCCAGCAGCCAGGGGACAGGAGTCTACGAGCAGTACTTC. Its translation is CASSQGTGVYEQYF.

This chain links TRBV27 with TRBJ2-6, with 11 bases identical to TRBD1. Germline V gives CDR1 MNHEY, CDR2 SMNVEV (reference sequence). This CDR3 spans 18 amino acids. V was pared by 5 bases and J by 4 bases, with 10 bases of the junction left unmatched. CDR3 DNA sequence: TGTGCCAGCAGTACCCTCCCGGGACAGGGGGACGGGGCCAACGTCCTGACTTTC. Amino acid sequence: CASSTLPGQGDGANVLTF.